The 31 T cell receptor beta chains reported below all come from one sample, sequenced in a study of technical replicates of blood from a handful of donors. Clones were read by immunoSEQ multiplex PCR, and TCRdb kept only the in-frame ones, dropping some. The sample records more than 65,000 clones, 75% to 95% being singletons. Material for sequencing was T cells isolated from PBMCs. All receptors come from a human donor in good health. Some clones in this sample may be carry-over from other donors' samples.

This chain uses TRBV2 with TRBJ2-7; D is unresolved. Trimming pared 6 bases from V and 3 bases from J, leaving 9 bases between. There are 12 residues in the CDR3. Per germline, CDR1 SNHLY and CDR2 FYNNEI. This chain's CDR3 is CASREQNYEQYF. Written as DNA, the CDR3 is TGTGCCAGCAGGGAACAGAACTACGAGCAGTACTTC.

This rearrangement joins TRBV2 to TRBJ2-5; unclear D gene. The end of the DNA fits TRBJ2-7 better, so the J call may be wrong. The CDR3 covers 14 residues. CDR1 is SNHLY, CDR2 FYNNEI, per germline. The CDR3 reads CASNEPGSSYEQYF. The CDR3 DNA is TGTGCCAGCAACGAACCCGGTAGCTCCTACGAGCAGTACTTC.

A few counts support this clone. The V gene is TRBV15, the J gene TRBJ1-5; TRBD1 is a possible D gene (5 bases). Trimming pared 0 bases from V and 2 bases from J, leaving 14 bases between. The germline gives CDR1 LNHNV, CDR2 YYDKDF (reference sequence). CDR3 length: 17 residues. The CDR3 region has the DNA TGTGCCACCAGCAGAGATCGAGCAGGGAACGGCAATCAGCCCCAGCATTTT. Translating gives CATSRDRAGNGNQPQHF.

This clone was detected once. This chain uses TRBV5-6 with TRBJ2-7; D is perhaps TRBD2 (6 bases). The CDR3 contains 14 residues. Trimming took off 4 bases at V and 4 bases at J, with 15 bases between the two ends. Germline V gene lookup returns CDR1 SGHDT and CDR2 YYEEEE. CDR3 sequence (DNA): TGTGCCAGCAGCCCCCCAGGTCGGGGGTACGAGCAGTACTTC. Protein: CASSPPGRGYEQYF.

CDR3 amino acids: CASSLYLAELMNYEQYF. The CDR3 DNA reads as TGTGCCAGCAGCTTATATCTGGCGGAATTAATGAACTACGAGCAGTACTTC. The genes are TRBV7-8 and TRBJ2-7; D is ambiguous. The length of the CDR3 is 17 residues. CDR1 and CDR2 (germline): SGHVS, FQNEAQ. Trimming stripped 2 bases from V and 3 bases from J, with 20 bases between. The full variable domain, rest sourced from reference TRBV7-8 and TRBJ2-7, is GAGVSQSPRYKVAKRGQDVALRCDPISGHVSLFWYQQALGQGPEFLTYFQNEAQLDKSGLPSDRFFAERPEGSVSTLKIQRTQQEDSAVYLCASSLYLAELMNYEQYFGPGTRLTVT.

The V gene is TRBV25-1, the J gene TRBJ2-6, with 8 nucleotides matching TRBD1. Per germline, CDR1 MGHDK and CDR2 SYGVNS. V lost 3 bases to trimming and J lost 0 bases; unmatched junction nucleotides: 7. This CDR3 contains 18 residues. The CDR3 nucleotides are TGTGCCAGCAGTGACCTTAGGACAGGGCACTCTGGGGCCAACGTCCTGACTTTC. Its protein product is CASSDLRTGHSGANVLTF.

V gene TRBV7-9 combines with J gene TRBJ2-3; D might be TRBD1 (5 bases). The length of the CDR3 is 15 residues. Trimming pared 5 bases from V and 0 bases from J, leaving 12 bases between. Germline V gene lookup returns CDR1 SEHNR and CDR2 FQNEAQ (reference sequence). The CDR3 reads CASSIATASTDTQYF. The DNA for the CDR3 is TGTGCCAGCAGCATTGCGACAGCAAGCACAGATACGCAGTATTTT.

This rearrangement joins TRBV29-1 to TRBJ2-3; perhaps TRBD1 as D (5 bases). From germline, CDR1 is SQVTM and CDR2 ANQGSEA. There are 15 residues in the CDR3. The V gene lost 0 bases and the J gene lost 4 bases, with 14 bases spanning the gap. CDR3 sequence: CSVEDGAANPDTQYF. For the CDR3, the DNA is TGCAGCGTTGAAGATGGGGCTGCAAACCCAGATACGCAGTATTTT.

This clone was detected a few times. The chain carries TRBV6-5 and TRBJ1-1; no firm D call. The germline gives CDR1 MNHEY, CDR2 SVGAGI. Trimming took off 7 bases at V and 1 base at J, with 10 bases between the two ends. This CDR3 has 13 residues. Here the CDR3 DNA reads TGTGCCAGCACCGGAGTGGCGAACACTGAAGCTTTCTTT. This translates into CASTGVANTEAFF.

The genes are TRBV28 and TRBJ1-2; D may be TRBD1 (6 bases). CDR3 length: 12 amino acids. Trimming took 6 bases from V and 7 from J, leaving 12 bases between them. Germline V gene data show CDR1 as MDHEN and CDR2 as SYDVKM. This chain's CDR3 is CASSRYRVGYTF. The CDR3 DNA sequence: TGTGCCAGCAGCCGGTACAGGGTTGGCTACACCTTC.

V gene TRBV6-1 combines with J gene TRBJ2-5, with 8 bases lining up with TRBD2. CDR3 length: 14 amino acids. V trimming: 6 bases; J trimming: 1 base; junction bases outside the gene matches: 4. Germline V CDR1 and CDR2: MNHNS, SASEGT. The CDR3 coding sequence is TGTGCCAGCAGAAAAAGCGGGAGCCAAGAGACCCAGTACTTC. It translates to CASRKSGSQETQYF.

The table lists this clone with a count of one. The CDR3 spells CASSNTGSNEQFF. In DNA form, the CDR3 reads TGTGCCAGCAGCAATACAGGGTCGAATGAGCAGTTCTTC. The chain carries TRBV7-6 and TRBJ2-1; maybe TRBD1 (6 bases). The germline V and J ends were trimmed by 5 bases and 7 bases, with 12 bases remaining between them. CDR1 and CDR2 (germline): SGHVS, FNYEAQ. This CDR3 region has 13 residues.

This chain joins TRBV19 and TRBJ2-1; 13 nucleotides align to TRBD2. Germline values: CDR1 LNHDA, CDR2 SQIVND (reference sequence). CDR3 length: 22 residues. The junction had 21 bases not matched to a gene; V was cut back by 3 bases and J by 4 bases. CDR3 sequence (DNA): TGTGCCAGTAGTATGAGGAGACAAGGACTAGCGGGAGATCGGGTCGTGTACAATGAGCAGTTCTTC. Translation: CASSMRRQGLAGDRVVYNEQFF.

V and J are TRBV6-6 and TRBJ1-1; no clear D gene. This CDR3 spans 13 amino acids. Trimming took off 2 bases at V and 5 bases at J, with 9 bases between the two ends. Germline lookup yields CDR1 MNHNY and CDR2 SVGAGI (reference sequence). The CDR3 DNA reads as TGTGCCAGCAGTTACCTTTCGGGGACTGAAGCTTTCTTT. This codes for CASSYLSGTEAFF.

This chain connects TRBV29-1 to TRBJ2-7, with unresolved D. Germline V gene lookup returns CDR1 SQVTM and CDR2 ANQGSEA. Trimming took off 5 bases at V and 0 bases at J, with 8 bases between the two ends. The CDR3 extends over 12 amino acids. CDR3 DNA sequence: TGCAGCGTTCTGGCACCCTCCTACGAGCAGTACTTC. Residues: CSVLAPSYEQYF.

The CDR3 DNA sequence: TGTGCCAGCAGCTTAAGGGGGCTAGCGGGGGTCTTATACGAGCAGTACTTC. Translating gives CASSLRGLAGVLYEQYF. This chain connects TRBV13 to TRBJ2-7; 10 bases are a match to TRBD2. This CDR3 spans 17 amino acids. CDR1 and CDR2 (germline): PRHDT, FYEKMQ (reference sequence). V lost 2 bases, J lost 4 bases, and 11 bases stayed unmatched.

CDR3 in DNA: TGCGCCAGCAGCAGCGACTCTGGAAACACCATATATTTT. Amino acid sequence: CASSSDSGNTIYF. V and J are TRBV10-1 and TRBJ1-3; D is undetermined. V was shortened by 6 bases and J by 0 bases, with 6 bases between the two germline ends. Germline CDR1 is WNHNN and CDR2 is SYGVQD (reference sequence). The CDR3 sequence is 13 residues long.

The chain has TRBV5-4 and TRBJ1-5, with D possibly being TRBD1 (6 bases). V was cut by 5 bases and J by 4 bases, with 16 bases left in between. The germline V gene has CDR1 SGHNT and CDR2 YYREEE (reference sequence). This CDR3 comprises 15 residues. The CDR3 loop is CASSSSFDRNQPQHF. As DNA, the CDR3 is TGTGCCAGCAGTTCATCATTCGACAGGAATCAGCCCCAGCATTTT.

This clone was detected only once. The V call is TRBV15, the J call TRBJ1-1; unclear D gene. The length of the CDR3 is 12 residues. V was pared by 0 bases and J by 9 bases, with 8 bases between. Germline CDR1 LNHNV, CDR2 YYDKDF (reference sequence). CDR3 sequence (DNA): TGTGCCACCAGCAGAGATTCGGGAAAAGCTTTCTTT. Its translation: CATSRDSGKAFF. Drawing the rest from reference TRBV15 and TRBJ1-1, the complete variable domain is DAMVIQNPRYQVTQFGKPVTLSCSQTLNHNVMYWYQQKSSQAPKLLFHYYDKDFNNEADTPDNFQSRRPNTSFCFLDIRSPGLGDTAMYLCATSRDSGKAFFGQGTRLTVV.

J is TRBJ1-3 and V is TRBV9; 7 nucleotides align to TRBD1. The CDR3 loop spans 14 amino acids. Germline lookup yields CDR1 SGDLS and CDR2 YYNGEE. Trimming removed 3 bases from V and 8 bases from J; junction bases left unmatched: 8. The CDR3 sequence: CASSATDRIDTIYF. The CDR3 DNA follows: TGTGCCAGCAGCGCAACGGACAGGATTGACACCATATATTTT.

This chain connects TRBV14 to TRBJ2-4, with 10 bases matching TRBD2. This CDR3 spans 18 amino acids. V shed 3 bases, J shed 4 bases, and the junction held 12 bases outside the gene matches. Per the germline V gene, CDR1 is SGHDN and CDR2 is FVKESK. CDR3 protein: CASSQPASGSFGKNIQYF. The CDR3 region has the DNA TGTGCCAGCAGCCAGCCGGCTAGCGGGAGCTTTGGGAAAAACATTCAGTACTTC. Together with reference TRBV14 and TRBJ2-4, the CDR3 gives the full variable domain: EAGVTQFPSHSVIEKGQTVTLRCDPISGHDNLYWYRRVMGKEIKFLLHFVKESKQDESGMPNNRFLAERTGGTYSTLKVQPAELEDSGVYFCASSQPASGSFGKNIQYFGAGTRLSVL.

The rearrangement joins TRBV10-3 to TRBJ2-3; D ambiguous. Germline CDR1 is ENHRY and CDR2 is SYGVKD. This CDR3 spans 16 amino acids. V gave up 4 bases and J gave up 2 bases, with 16 bases separating them. The DNA of the CDR3 is TGTGCCATCAGTGTCACCACTACTACGTTCACAGATACGCAGTATTTT. Translating gives CAISVTTTTFTDTQYF.

The chain is built from TRBV25-1 and TRBJ2-3; TRBD1 matches 7 bases. Trimming cost V 4 bases and J 5 bases; bases outside gene matches: 12. Germline V CDR1 and CDR2: MGHDK, SYGVNS. The CDR3 spans 16 residues. CDR3 DNA: TGTGCCAGCAGTGTCAGACAGGGCCTAGGGGGAGATACGCAGTATTTT. Translating gives CASSVRQGLGGDTQYF. The complete variable domain, with remaining parts taken from reference TRBV25-1 and TRBJ2-3, reads EADIYQTPRYLVIGTGKKITLECSQTMGHDKMYWYQQDPGMELHLIHYSYGVNSTEKGDLSSESTVSRIRTEHFPLTLESARPSHTSQYLCASSVRQGLGGDTQYFGPGTRLTVL.

V and J are TRBV19 and TRBJ2-2; 8 bases line up with TRBD1. The CDR3 runs 14 residues. Per germline, CDR1 LNHDA and CDR2 SQIVND (reference sequence). Trimming removed 6 bases from V and 7 bases from J; junction bases left unmatched: 7. As DNA, the CDR3 is TGTGCCAGTAGGACAGGGGTCAGGGGCGGGGAGCTGTTTTTT. It specifies CASRTGVRGGELFF. Supplemented by reference TRBV19 and TRBJ2-2, the full variable domain reads DGGITQSPKYLFRKEGQNVTLSCEQNLNHDAMYWYRQDPGQGLRLIYYSQIVNDFQKGDIAEGYSVSREKKESFPLTVTSAQKNPTAFYLCASRTGVRGGELFFGEGSRLTVL.

CDR3 DNA: TGTGCCAGTATTAGAGGGGGTTCCCAAGAGACCCAGTACTTC. This encodes CASIRGGSQETQYF. This chain connects TRBV6-1 to TRBJ2-5; tentatively, D is TRBD1 (6 bases). CDR3 length: 14 residues. V lost 9 bases, J lost 1 base, and 15 bases lay in between. The germline CDR1 and CDR2 sequences are MNHNS and SASEGT.

The rearrangement links TRBV19 to TRBJ1-5; 10 bases are a match to TRBD1. This CDR3 has 17 residues. V gave up 6 bases and J gave up 8 bases; unmatched junction bases: 16. Germline-derived CDR1 and CDR2 are LNHDA and SQIVND (reference sequence). For the CDR3, the DNA is TGTGCCAGTAGATTTTCTGGGACAGGGGACGTCTCGGAGCCCCAGCATTTT. The encoded protein is CASRFSGTGDVSEPQHF.

The chain carries TRBV27 and TRBJ2-7; 11 bases match TRBD1. CDR1 MNHEY and CDR2 SMNVEV come from the germline V gene (reference sequence). The J segment lost 8 bases and the V segment lost 4 bases, leaving 4 bases of the junction unmatched. The CDR3 runs to 13 residues. The chain's CDR3 is CASSSGQGGQQYF. CDR3 nucleotide sequence: TGTGCCAGCAGTTCGGGACAGGGGGGCCAGCAGTACTTC.

This sequence joins TRBV9 and TRBJ2-5; TRBD1 matches at 9 bases. Germline trimming cut 3 bases from V and 4 bases from J; bases unmatched to any gene: 10. Per germline, CDR1 SGDLS and CDR2 YYNGEE. This CDR3 contains 16 residues. DNA for the CDR3: TGTGCCAGCAGCGACCGGCGACAGGGGGACTCAGAGACCCAGTACTTC. Protein sequence: CASSDRRQGDSETQYF.

The rearrangement uses TRBV23-1 and TRBJ2-6; tentative D call: TRBD1 (5 bases). TRBV23-1 is identified as an open reading frame with a role that is uncertain. V lost 2 bases and J 0 bases, leaving 20 bases between the germline ends. CDR3 length equals 20 residues. Written as DNA, the CDR3 is TGCGCCAGCAGTCAAGGACCTGACAGACGGCCCACCTCTGGGGCCAACGTCCTGACTTTC. Amino acids: CASSQGPDRRPTSGANVLTF.

V usage is TRBV10-3 and J usage is TRBJ2-7, with unresolved D. CDR3 length equals 13 residues. In germline, CDR1 is ENHRY, CDR2 SYGVKD. V was trimmed by 0 bases and J by 3 bases, leaving 6 bases between them. The chain's CDR3 is CAISESNGYEQYF. The CDR3 bases are TGTGCCATCAGTGAGTCGAACGGCTACGAGCAGTACTTC.

The V and J genes are TRBV2 and TRBJ1-2; D remains ambiguous. This CDR3 has 13 amino acids. Trimming removed 1 base at V and 1 base at J, with 4 bases between. Germline V CDR1 and CDR2: SNHLY, FYNNEI. The CDR3 DNA is TGTGCCAGCAGTGAAGAGCATAACTATGGCTACACCTTC. Translating gives CASSEEHNYGYTF.